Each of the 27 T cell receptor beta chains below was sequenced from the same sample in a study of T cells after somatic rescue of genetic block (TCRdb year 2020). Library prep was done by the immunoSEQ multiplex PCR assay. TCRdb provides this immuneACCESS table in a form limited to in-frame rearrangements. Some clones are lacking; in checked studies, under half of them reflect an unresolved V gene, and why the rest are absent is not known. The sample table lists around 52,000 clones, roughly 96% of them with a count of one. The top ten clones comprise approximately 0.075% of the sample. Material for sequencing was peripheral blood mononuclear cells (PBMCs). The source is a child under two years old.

The CDR3 spells CASSMGHSGNTIYF. The CDR3 DNA is TGTGCCAGCAGCATGGGACACTCTGGAAACACCATATATTTT. The V call is TRBV9, the J call TRBJ1-3; D possibly corresponds to TRBD1 (6 bases). The CDR3 has 14 amino acids. Germline V gene sequence: CDR1 SGDLS, CDR2 YYNGEE. V lost 4 bases and J 0 bases, leaving 8 bases between the germline ends.

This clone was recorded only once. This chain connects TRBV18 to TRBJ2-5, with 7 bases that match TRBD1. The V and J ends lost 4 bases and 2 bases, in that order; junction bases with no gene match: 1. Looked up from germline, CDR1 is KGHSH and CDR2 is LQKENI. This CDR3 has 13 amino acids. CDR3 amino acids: CASSQGQQETQYF. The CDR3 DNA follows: TGTGCCAGCTCACAGGGACAGCAAGAGACCCAGTACTTC.

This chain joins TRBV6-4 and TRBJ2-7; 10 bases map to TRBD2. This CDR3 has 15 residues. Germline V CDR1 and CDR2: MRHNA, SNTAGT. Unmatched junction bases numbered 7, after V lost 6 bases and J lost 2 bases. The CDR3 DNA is TGTGCCAGCAGGGCACTAGCGGGATCCCCCTACGAGCAGTACTTC. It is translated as CASRALAGSPYEQYF.

CDR3 sequence reads: CASSLTSGRNEQFF. The DNA of the CDR3 is TGTGCCAGCAGCTTGACTAGCGGGAGGAATGAGCAGTTCTTC. This chain connects TRBV7-2 to TRBJ2-1, with 13 bases aligning to TRBD2. The CDR3 has 14 amino acids. Germline V CDR1 and CDR2: SGHTA, FQGNSA. The J segment lost 7 bases and the V segment lost 3 bases, leaving 0 bases of the junction unmatched.

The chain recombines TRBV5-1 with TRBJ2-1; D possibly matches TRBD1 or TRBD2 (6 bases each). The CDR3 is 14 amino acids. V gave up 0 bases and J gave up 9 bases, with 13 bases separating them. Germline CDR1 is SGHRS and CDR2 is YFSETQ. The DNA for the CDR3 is TGCGCCAGCAGCTTGGATCCGGGGGCAGGTGAGCAGTTCTTC. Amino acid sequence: CASSLDPGAGEQFF.

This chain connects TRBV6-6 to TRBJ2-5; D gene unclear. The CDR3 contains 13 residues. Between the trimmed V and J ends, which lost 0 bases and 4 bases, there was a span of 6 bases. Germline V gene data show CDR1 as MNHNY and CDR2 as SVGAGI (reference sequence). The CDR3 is CASSYSSPETQYF. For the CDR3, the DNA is TGTGCCAGCAGTTACTCGTCACCAGAGACCCAGTACTTC.

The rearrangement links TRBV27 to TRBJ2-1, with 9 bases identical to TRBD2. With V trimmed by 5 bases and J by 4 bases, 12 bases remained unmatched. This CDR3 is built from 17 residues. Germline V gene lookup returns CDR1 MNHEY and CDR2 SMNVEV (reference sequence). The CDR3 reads CASSERGAGGWYNEQFF. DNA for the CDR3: TGTGCCAGCAGTGAACGGGGAGCGGGAGGATGGTACAATGAGCAGTTCTTC.

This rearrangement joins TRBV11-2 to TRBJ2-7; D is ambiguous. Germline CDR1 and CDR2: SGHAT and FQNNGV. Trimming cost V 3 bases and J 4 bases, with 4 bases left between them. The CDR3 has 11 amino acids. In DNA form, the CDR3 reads TGTGCCAGCAGCTTTACTTACGAGCAGTACTTC. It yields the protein CASSFTYEQYF.

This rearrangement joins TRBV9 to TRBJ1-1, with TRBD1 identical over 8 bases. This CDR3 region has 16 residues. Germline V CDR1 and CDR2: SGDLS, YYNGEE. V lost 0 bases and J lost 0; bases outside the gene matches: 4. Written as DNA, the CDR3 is TGTGCCAGCAGCGTAGTGGCGACAGGGGTGAACACTGAAGCTTTCTTT. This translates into CASSVVATGVNTEAFF.

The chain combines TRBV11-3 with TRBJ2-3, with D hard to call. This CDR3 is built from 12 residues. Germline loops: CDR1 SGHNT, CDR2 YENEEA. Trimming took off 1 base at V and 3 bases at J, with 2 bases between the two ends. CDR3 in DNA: TGTGCCAGCAGCTTAGCGACAGATACGCAGTATTTT. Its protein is CASSLATDTQYF.

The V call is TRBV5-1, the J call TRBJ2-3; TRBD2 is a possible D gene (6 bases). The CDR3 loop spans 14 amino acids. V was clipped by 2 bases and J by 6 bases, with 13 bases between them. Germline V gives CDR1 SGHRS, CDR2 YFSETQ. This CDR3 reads CASSFLGRSDTQYF. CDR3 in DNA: TGCGCCAGCAGCTTCCTCGGGAGAAGTGATACGCAGTATTTT.

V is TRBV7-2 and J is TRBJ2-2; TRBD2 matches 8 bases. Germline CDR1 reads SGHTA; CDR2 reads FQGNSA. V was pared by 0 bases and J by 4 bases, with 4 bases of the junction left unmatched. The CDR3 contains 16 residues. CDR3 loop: CASSLARSGGTGELFF. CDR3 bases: TGTGCCAGCAGCTTAGCGCGGAGCGGGGGCACCGGGGAGCTGTTTTTT.

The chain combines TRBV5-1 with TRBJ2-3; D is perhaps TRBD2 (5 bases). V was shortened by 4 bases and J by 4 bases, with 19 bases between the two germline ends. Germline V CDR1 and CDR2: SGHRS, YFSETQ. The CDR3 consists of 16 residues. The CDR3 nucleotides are TGCGCCAGCAGCCGCCAGTCGCTAGCTGGTCCAGATACGCAGTATTTT. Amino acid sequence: CASSRQSLAGPDTQYF.

The CDR3 region has the DNA TGTGCCAGCAGCGGTTACAGCCAGCAATACGAGACCCAGTACTTC. This encodes CASSGYSQQYETQYF. The chain links TRBV2 to TRBJ2-5; D uncertain. The CDR3 totals 15 residues. CDR1 is SNHLY, CDR2 FYNNEI, per germline. Between the trimmed V and J ends, which lost 6 bases and 5 bases, there was a span of 19 bases.

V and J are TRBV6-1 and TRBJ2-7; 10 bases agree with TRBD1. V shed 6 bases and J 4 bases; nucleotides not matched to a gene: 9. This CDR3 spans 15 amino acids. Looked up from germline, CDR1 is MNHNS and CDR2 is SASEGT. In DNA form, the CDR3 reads TGTGCCAGCAGAGGAAGGAGACAGGGGGCTTACGAGCAGTACTTC. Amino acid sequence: CASRGRRQGAYEQYF.

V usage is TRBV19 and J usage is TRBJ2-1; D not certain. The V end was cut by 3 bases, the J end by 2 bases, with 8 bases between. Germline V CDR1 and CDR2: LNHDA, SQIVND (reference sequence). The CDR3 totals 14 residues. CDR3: CASSIQPPYNEQFF. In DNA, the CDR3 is TGTGCCAGTAGTATCCAGCCCCCCTACAATGAGCAGTTCTTC.

The CDR3 loop is CASSRGPYEQYF. CDR3 bases: TGTGCCAGCAGCCGGGGTCCCTACGAGCAGTACTTC. The rearrangement links TRBV6-5 to TRBJ2-7, with a possible D match to TRBD2 (5 bases). Trimming pared 6 bases from V and 2 bases from J, leaving 8 bases between. Germline V gene lookup returns CDR1 MNHEY and CDR2 SVGAGI. This CDR3 contains 12 residues.

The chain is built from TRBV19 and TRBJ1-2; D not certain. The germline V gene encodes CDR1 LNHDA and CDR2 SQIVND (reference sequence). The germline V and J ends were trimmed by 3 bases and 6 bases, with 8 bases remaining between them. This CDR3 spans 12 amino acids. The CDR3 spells CASSMGRNGYTF. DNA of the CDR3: TGTGCCAGTAGTATGGGTAGGAATGGCTACACCTTC.

The CDR3 coding sequence is TGTGCCTGGGGACAGGGGGCCTACGAGCAGTACTTC. It is translated as CAWGQGAYEQYF. The V gene is TRBV30, the J gene TRBJ2-7; 10 bases are a match to TRBD1. This CDR3 spans 12 amino acids. Losses at the gene ends were 5 bases for V and 2 bases for J; bases not matched to a gene: 0. Looked up from germline, CDR1 is GTSNPN and CDR2 is SVGIG (reference sequence).

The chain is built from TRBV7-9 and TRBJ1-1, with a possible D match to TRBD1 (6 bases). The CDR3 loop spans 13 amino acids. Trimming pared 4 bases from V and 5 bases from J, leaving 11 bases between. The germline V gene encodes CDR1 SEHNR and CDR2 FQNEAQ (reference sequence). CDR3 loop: CASSSQGRTEAFF. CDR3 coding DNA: TGTGCCAGCAGCTCACAGGGTCGGACTGAAGCTTTCTTT.

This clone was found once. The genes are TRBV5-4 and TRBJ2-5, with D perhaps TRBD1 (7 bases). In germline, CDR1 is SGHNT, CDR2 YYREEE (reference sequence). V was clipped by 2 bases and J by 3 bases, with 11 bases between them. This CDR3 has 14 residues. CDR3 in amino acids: CASSFSRGEETQYF. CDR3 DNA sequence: TGTGCCAGCAGCTTCAGCAGGGGGGAAGAGACCCAGTACTTC. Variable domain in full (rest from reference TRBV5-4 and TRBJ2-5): ETGVTQSPTHLIKTRGQQVTLRCSSQSGHNTVSWYQQALGQGPQFIFQYYREEENGRGNFPPRFSGLQFPNYSSELNVNALELDDSALYLCASSFSRGEETQYFGPGTRLLVL.

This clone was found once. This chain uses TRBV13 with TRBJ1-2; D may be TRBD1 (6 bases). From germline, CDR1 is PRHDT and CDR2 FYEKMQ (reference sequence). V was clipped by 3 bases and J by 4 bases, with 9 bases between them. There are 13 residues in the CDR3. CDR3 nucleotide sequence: TGTGCCAGCAGCTTCACAGGGCCCTATGGCTACACCTTC. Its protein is CASSFTGPYGYTF.

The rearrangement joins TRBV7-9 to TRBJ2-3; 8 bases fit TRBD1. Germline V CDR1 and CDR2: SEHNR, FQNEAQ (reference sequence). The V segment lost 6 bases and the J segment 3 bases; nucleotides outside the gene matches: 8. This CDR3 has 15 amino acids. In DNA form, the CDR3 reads TGTGCCAGCAGTACAATCCAGGGGGCTACAGATACGCAGTATTTT. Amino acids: CASSTIQGATDTQYF. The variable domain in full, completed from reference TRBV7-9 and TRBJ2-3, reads DTGVSQNPRHKITKRGQNVTFRCDPISEHNRLYWYRQTLGQGPEFLTYFQNEAQLEKSRLLSDRFSAERPKGSFSTLEIQRTEQGDSAMYLCASSTIQGATDTQYFGPGTRLTVL.

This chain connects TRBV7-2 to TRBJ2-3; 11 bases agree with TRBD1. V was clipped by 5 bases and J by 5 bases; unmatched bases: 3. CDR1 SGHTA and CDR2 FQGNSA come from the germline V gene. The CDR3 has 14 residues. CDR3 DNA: TGTGCCAGCAGCCTGGGACAGGGGGGAGATACGCAGTATTTT. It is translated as CASSLGQGGDTQYF.

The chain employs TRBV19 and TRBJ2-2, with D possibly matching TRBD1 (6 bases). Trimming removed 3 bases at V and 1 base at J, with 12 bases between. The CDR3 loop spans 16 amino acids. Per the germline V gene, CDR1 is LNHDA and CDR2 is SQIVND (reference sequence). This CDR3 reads CASSITGTRNTGELFF. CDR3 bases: TGTGCCAGTAGTATCACCGGGACACGGAACACCGGGGAGCTGTTTTTT. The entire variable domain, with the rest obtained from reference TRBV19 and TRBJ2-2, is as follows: DGGITQSPKYLFRKEGQNVTLSCEQNLNHDAMYWYRQDPGQGLRLIYYSQIVNDFQKGDIAEGYSVSREKKESFPLTVTSAQKNPTAFYLCASSITGTRNTGELFFGEGSRLTVL.

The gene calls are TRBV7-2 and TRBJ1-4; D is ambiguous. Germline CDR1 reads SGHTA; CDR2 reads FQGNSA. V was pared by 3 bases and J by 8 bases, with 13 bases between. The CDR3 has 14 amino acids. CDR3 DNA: TGTGCCAGCAGCTTGCGAACGGGGAGGGAAAAACTGTTTTTT. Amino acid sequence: CASSLRTGREKLFF.

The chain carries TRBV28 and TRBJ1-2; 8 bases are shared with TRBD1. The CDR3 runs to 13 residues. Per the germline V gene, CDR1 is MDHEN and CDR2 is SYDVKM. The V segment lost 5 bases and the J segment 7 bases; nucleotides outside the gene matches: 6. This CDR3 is CASSPDRVRGYTF. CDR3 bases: TGTGCCAGCAGTCCGGACAGGGTGCGTGGCTACACCTTC.